These 7 T cell receptor beta chains originate from one sample sequenced in a study of shared T cell receptors in the human thymus. TCRdb keeps only in-frame clones here, not all; method: immunoSEQ multiplex PCR. The data hold under 700,000 clones, with 75% to 80% observed a single time. This same sample was also part of a study on human thymus T cells.

The sequenced sample was thymocytes. Receptor source: a boy younger than two with a congenital heart defect.

The chain is built from TRBV6-4 and TRBJ2-1; 10 bases align to TRBD2. J was trimmed by 1 base and V by 6 bases; bases with no gene match: 6. The CDR3 is 16 amino acids. Germline values: CDR1 MRHNA, CDR2 SNTAGT. The CDR3 DNA sequence: TGTGCCAGCAGCCTCAGACTAGCGGGTTCCTACAATGAGCAGTTCTTC. It encodes CASSLRLAGSYNEQFF.

V is TRBV5-6 and J is TRBJ1-4; D gene ambiguous. CDR3 size: 13 residues. Germline CDR1 reads SGHDT; CDR2 reads YYEEEE. Trimming shortened V by 2 bases and J by 7 bases, and 9 bases separated the two germline ends. The CDR3 region is CASSFGGGEKLFF. The CDR3 coding sequence is TGTGCCAGCAGCTTTGGAGGTGGTGAAAAACTGTTTTTT.

The chain employs TRBV28 and TRBJ2-1, with 8 bases that match TRBD2. This CDR3 spans 16 amino acids. Looked up from germline, CDR1 is MDHEN and CDR2 is SYDVKM. The V segment lost 0 bases and the J segment 3 bases; nucleotides outside the gene matches: 4. The CDR3 region is CASSLWWREDYNEQFF. Here the CDR3 DNA reads TGTGCCAGCAGTTTATGGTGGCGGGAGGACTACAATGAGCAGTTCTTC.

This chain uses TRBV5-1 with TRBJ2-2; 8 bases are a match to TRBD2. The germline gives CDR1 SGHRS, CDR2 YFSETQ. J lost 6 bases, V lost 3 bases, and 4 bases had no gene match. This CDR3 region has 14 residues. The CDR3 nucleotides are TGCGCCAGCAGCTACGAGGGACTAGCCGGGGAGCTGTTTTTT. This gives the protein CASSYEGLAGELFF.

This chain joins TRBV11-3 and TRBJ2-5; D is perhaps TRBD2 (5 bases). Between the trimmed V and J ends, which lost 5 bases and 5 bases, there was a span of 18 bases. Germline V CDR1 and CDR2: SGHNT, YENEEA. The CDR3 extends over 15 amino acids. This CDR3 is CASSLRRRSGETQYF. The CDR3, as DNA: TGTGCCAGCAGCCTGCGGAGGCGGTCGGGGGAGACCCAGTACTTC.

The chain is built from TRBV5-4 and TRBJ2-5; 7 nucleotides match TRBD1. There are 14 residues in the CDR3. Germline V gives CDR1 SGHNT, CDR2 YYREEE (reference sequence). The ends lost 7 bases at V and 3 bases at J; junction bases unmatched: 9. The CDR3 region is CASGLRDREETQYF. The CDR3 DNA sequence: TGTGCCAGCGGCCTCCGGGACAGAGAAGAGACCCAGTACTTC. The full variable domain, its missing parts supplied by reference TRBV5-4 and TRBJ2-5, is ETGVTQSPTHLIKTRGQQVTLRCSSQSGHNTVSWYQQALGQGPQFIFQYYREEENGRGNFPPRFSGLQFPNYSSELNVNALELDDSALYLCASGLRDREETQYFGPGTRLLVL.

The chain joins TRBV6-1 to TRBJ1-1; the match to TRBD1 covers 12 bases. Germline-derived CDR1 and CDR2 are MNHNS and SASEGT. V trimming: 5 bases; J trimming: 0 bases; junction bases outside the gene matches: 10. The CDR3 is 18 residues long. The CDR3 DNA reads as TGTGCCAGCAGTAAAGGGGACAGGGGGCGTGATTTGAACACTGAAGCTTTCTTT. Protein product: CASSKGDRGRDLNTEAFF.